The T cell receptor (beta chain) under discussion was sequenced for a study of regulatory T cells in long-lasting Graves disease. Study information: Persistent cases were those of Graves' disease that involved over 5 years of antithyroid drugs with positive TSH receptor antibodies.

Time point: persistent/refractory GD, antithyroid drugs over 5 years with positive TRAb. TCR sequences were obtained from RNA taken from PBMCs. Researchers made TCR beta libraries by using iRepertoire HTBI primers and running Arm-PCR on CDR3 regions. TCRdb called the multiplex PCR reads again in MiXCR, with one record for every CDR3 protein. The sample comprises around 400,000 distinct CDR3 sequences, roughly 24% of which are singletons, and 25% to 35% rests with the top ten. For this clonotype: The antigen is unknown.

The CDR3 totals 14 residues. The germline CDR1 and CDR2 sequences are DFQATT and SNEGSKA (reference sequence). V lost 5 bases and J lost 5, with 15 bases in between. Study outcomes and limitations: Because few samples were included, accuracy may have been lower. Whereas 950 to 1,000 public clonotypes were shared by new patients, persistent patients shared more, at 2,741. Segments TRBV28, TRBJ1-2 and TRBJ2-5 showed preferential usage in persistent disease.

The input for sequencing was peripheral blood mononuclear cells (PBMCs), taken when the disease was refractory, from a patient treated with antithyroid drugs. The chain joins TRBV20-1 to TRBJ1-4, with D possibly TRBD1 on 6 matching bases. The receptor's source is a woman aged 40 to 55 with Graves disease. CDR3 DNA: TGCAGTGCTGCTGAGACAGGAAGAAATGAAAAACTGTTTTTT. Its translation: CSAAETGRNEKLFF.